This T cell receptor beta chain emerged from a study of PD-1 blockade in classical Hodgkin lymphoma. Time point defined: newly diagnosed, previously untreated cHL patient sample. The CDR3 runs to 15 residues. Per germline, CDR1 SQVTM and CDR2 ANQGSEA. V was clipped by 4 bases and J by 0 bases, with 12 bases between them. The protocol was immunoSEQ multiplex PCR, while the TCRdb copy is restricted to in-frame clones and leaves out a portion. The sample gives around 27,000 clones, 91% of which show up once; 3.8% is in the top ten. The TCR sequence derives from a human donor with classical Hodgkin lymphoma. The specimen was peripheral blood mononuclear cells (PBMCs). This sequence joins TRBV29-1 and TRBJ1-4; D unresolved. As DNA, the CDR3 is TGCAGCGTTGCCGGGGTAGCATCAACTAATGAAAAACTGTTTTTT. Translation: CSVAGVASTNEKLFF.